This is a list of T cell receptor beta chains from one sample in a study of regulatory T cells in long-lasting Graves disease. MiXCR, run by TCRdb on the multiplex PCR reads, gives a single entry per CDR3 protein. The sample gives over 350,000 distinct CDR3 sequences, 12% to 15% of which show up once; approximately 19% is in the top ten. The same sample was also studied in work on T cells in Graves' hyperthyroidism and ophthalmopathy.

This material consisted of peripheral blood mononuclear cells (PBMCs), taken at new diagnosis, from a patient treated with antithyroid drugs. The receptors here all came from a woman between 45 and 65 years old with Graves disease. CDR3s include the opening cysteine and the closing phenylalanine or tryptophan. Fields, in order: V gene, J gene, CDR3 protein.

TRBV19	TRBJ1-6	CASTSTGYNSPLHF
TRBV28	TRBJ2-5	CASSTRTALGFVMAQETQYF
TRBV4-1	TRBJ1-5	CASSLFGGANQPQHF
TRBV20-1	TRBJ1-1	CSARDSIDWGTEAFF
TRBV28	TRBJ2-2	CASSQVMNTGELFF
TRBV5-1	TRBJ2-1	CASSLVGLAGGSNEQFF
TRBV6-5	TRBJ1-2	CASSYGTGENYGYTF
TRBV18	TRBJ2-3	CASSRPGTDTQYF
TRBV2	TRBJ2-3	CASERDTDTQYF
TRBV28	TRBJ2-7	CASSQRGLAGVNEQYF
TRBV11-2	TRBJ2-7	CASSPTTGEEGEQYF
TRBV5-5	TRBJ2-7	CASSLGRTGIEQYF
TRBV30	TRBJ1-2	CAWSLGQGNGYTF
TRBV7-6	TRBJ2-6	CASSLVAGGPPGANVLTF
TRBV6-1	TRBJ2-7	CATHLGPGTSEQYF
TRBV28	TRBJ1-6	CASSLSGLRSRRNSPLHF
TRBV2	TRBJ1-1	CASSESRGLSNTEAFF
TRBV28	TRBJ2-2	CASSFTLDGNTGELFF
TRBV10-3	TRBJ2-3	CAISAGQSTDTQYF
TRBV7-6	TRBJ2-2	CASSLNGITTGELFF
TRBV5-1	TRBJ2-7	CASSYTRSYEQYF
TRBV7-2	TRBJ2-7	CASSLETSGGTYEQYF
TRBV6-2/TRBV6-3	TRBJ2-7	CASSSRQIPNVFYEQYF
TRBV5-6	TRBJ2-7	CASSLRTSGIRLGQYF
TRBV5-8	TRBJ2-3	CASRPAGADTDTQYF
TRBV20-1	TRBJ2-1	CSAKRSGGVGGYNEQFF